This is a list of T cell receptor beta chains from one sample in a study of beta chain features in type 1 diabetes. TCRdb's table, derived via immunoSEQ multiplex PCR, lists solely in-frame clones and lacks some. The sample has about 220,000 clones; roughly 10% are singletons. The source material was central memory CD4+ T cells from blood. Every receptor here comes from a man between 18 and 35 years old in good health. Each CDR3 is given with its conserved first and last residue. The order of the fields is D gene, clone size, J gene, CDR3 length, V gene, CDR3 DNA, CDR3 protein. The D gene is left open where the match is weak. Clone sizes are given selectively: once, few, many, or a class where the clone is expanded.

d_call: TRBD2
clone_size: many
j_call: TRBJ2-3
cdr3_length: 15
v_call: TRBV5-1
cdr3_nt: TGCGCCAGCAGCCGACTAGCGGGGAGCACAGATACGCAGTATTTT
cdr3_aa: CASSRLAGSTDTQYF

d_call: NA
clone_size: NA
j_call: TRBJ2-5
cdr3_length: 14
v_call: TRBV7-3
cdr3_nt: TGTGCCAGCAGCCCCTCGGGCAGTCGGGAGACCCAGTACTTC
cdr3_aa: CASSPSGSRETQYF

d_call: TRBD1
clone_size: few
j_call: TRBJ2-7
cdr3_length: 15
v_call: TRBV29-1
cdr3_nt: TGCAGCGTCGAGGTGCTCGACAGGGGCTCCTACGAGCAGTACTTC
cdr3_aa: CSVEVLDRGSYEQYF

d_call: TRBD2
clone_size: few
j_call: TRBJ2-1
cdr3_length: 15
v_call: TRBV10-3
cdr3_nt: TGTGCCACCCGGGGACGTACTAGCGGCTACAATGAGCAGTTCTTC
cdr3_aa: CATRGRTSGYNEQFF

d_call: NA
clone_size: few
j_call: TRBJ1-1
cdr3_length: 12
v_call: TRBV30
cdr3_nt: TGTGCCTGGAGTAGGGGCTCTGGTGAAGCTTTCTTT
cdr3_aa: CAWSRGSGEAFF

d_call: TRBD1
clone_size: few
j_call: TRBJ2-7
cdr3_length: 14
v_call: TRBV30
cdr3_nt: TGTGCCTGGAGGCCAGGGGGTAAACTCTACGAGCAGTACTTC
cdr3_aa: CAWRPGGKLYEQYF

d_call: TRBD1
clone_size: few
j_call: TRBJ1-5
cdr3_length: 16
v_call: TRBV19
cdr3_nt: TGTGCCAGTAGGTCCCGGGACAGCAATAGCAATCAGCCCCAGCATTTT
cdr3_aa: CASRSRDSNSNQPQHF

d_call: NA
clone_size: NA
j_call: TRBJ2-5
cdr3_length: 15
v_call: TRBV2
cdr3_nt: TGTGCCAGCAGCGAAAACCGACAGGGAGGGGAGACCCAGTACTTC
cdr3_aa: CASSENRQGGETQYF

d_call: NA
clone_size: few
j_call: TRBJ2-5
cdr3_length: 12
v_call: TRBV30
cdr3_nt: TGTGCCTGGAGTGTACTAGGGGAGACCCAGTACTTC
cdr3_aa: CAWSVLGETQYF

d_call: NA
clone_size: few
j_call: TRBJ1-1
cdr3_length: 14
v_call: TRBV30
cdr3_nt: TGTGCCTGGCTAAAAAACGACAGGAACACTGAAGCTTTCTTT
cdr3_aa: CAWLKNDRNTEAFF

d_call: NA
clone_size: few
j_call: TRBJ2-7
cdr3_length: 12
v_call: TRBV25-1
cdr3_nt: TGTGCCAGCGGAAGGGTTTCCTACGAGCAGTACTTC
cdr3_aa: CASGRVSYEQYF

d_call: NA
clone_size: few
j_call: TRBJ1-3
cdr3_length: 13
v_call: TRBV30
cdr3_nt: TGTGCCTGGAGGGGACCCTCTGGAAACACCATATATTTT
cdr3_aa: CAWRGPSGNTIYF

d_call: TRBD2
clone_size: few
j_call: TRBJ2-1
cdr3_length: 14
v_call: TRBV30
cdr3_nt: TGTGCCTGGTCTAGCGGGAGATCCTACAATGAGCAGTTCTTC
cdr3_aa: CAWSSGRSYNEQFF

d_call: NA
clone_size: NA
j_call: TRBJ1-1
cdr3_length: 13
v_call: TRBV10-3
cdr3_nt: TGTGCCATCATGGTCGATTTGAACACTGAAGCTTTCTTT
cdr3_aa: CAIMVDLNTEAFF

d_call: TRBD1
clone_size: few
j_call: TRBJ2-7
cdr3_length: 13
v_call: TRBV25-1
cdr3_nt: TGTGCCAGCAGTGGTGACAGGGCCTACGAGCAGTACTTC
cdr3_aa: CASSGDRAYEQYF

d_call: NA
clone_size: many
j_call: TRBJ2-1
cdr3_length: 15
v_call: TRBV18
cdr3_nt: TGTGCCAGCTCACCAGTGGGACTGTCCTACAATGAGCAGTTCTTC
cdr3_aa: CASSPVGLSYNEQFF

d_call: NA
clone_size: few
j_call: TRBJ1-2
cdr3_length: 13
v_call: TRBV7-2
cdr3_nt: TGTGCCAGCAGGCTCGGGGGTTCCTATGGCTACACCTTC
cdr3_aa: CASRLGGSYGYTF

d_call: NA
clone_size: NA
j_call: TRBJ2-3
cdr3_length: 14
v_call: TRBV10-3
cdr3_nt: TGTGCCATCAGTGAGTCAATAGGCACAGATACGCAGTATTTT
cdr3_aa: CAISESIGTDTQYF

d_call: TRBD2
clone_size: once
j_call: TRBJ2-1
cdr3_length: 16
v_call: TRBV5-1
cdr3_nt: TGCGCCAGCAGCCCCGGGACTAGCGGGAGTCTGGTCGAGCAGTTCTTC
cdr3_aa: CASSPGTSGSLVEQFF

d_call: TRBD2
clone_size: NA
j_call: TRBJ2-5
cdr3_length: 15
v_call: TRBV7-2
cdr3_nt: TGTGCCAGCACCCTTGTGGGAGGGATCCAAGAGACCCAGTACTTC
cdr3_aa: CASTLVGGIQETQYF

d_call: NA
clone_size: NA
j_call: TRBJ2-3
cdr3_length: 15
v_call: TRBV12-5
cdr3_nt: TGTGCTAGTGGTTTCAACGCCCCTAGCACAGATACGCAGTATTTT
cdr3_aa: CASGFNAPSTDTQYF

d_call: NA
clone_size: few
j_call: TRBJ1-3
cdr3_length: 18
v_call: TRBV4-2
cdr3_nt: TGTGCCAGCAGCCAAGATAACTTGGGAAGCAACTCTGGAAACACCATATATTTT
cdr3_aa: CASSQDNLGSNSGNTIYF